The next 7 T cell receptor beta chains were all read from a single sample in a study of Ad26.COV2.S vaccination and SARS-CoV-2 variants. Sequencing was performed with immunoSEQ multiplex PCR; in TCRdb, only in-frame clones are kept and a portion is missing. The table lists hundreds of thousands of clones, approximately 89% of them singletons. Described treatment: about 20 received Ad26.COV2.S at low or high dose, single or two shots; 5 received placebo; per-sample allocation not given. At day 63 after the first vaccine or placebo injection, samples were drawn. The sequencing here drew on peripheral blood, taken in a trial of Ad26.COV2.S vaccine versus placebo. The receptors were gathered from a person aged 18-65 years who received the Ad26.COV2.S COVID-19 vaccine or a placebo.

This CDR3 reads CASSFHYNSPLHF. CDR3 sequence (DNA): TGTGCCAGCAGTTTTCACTATAATTCACCCCTCCACTTT. V is TRBV27 and J is TRBJ1-6; D remains ambiguous. The CDR3 totals 13 residues. Germline lookup yields CDR1 MNHEY and CDR2 SMNVEV (reference sequence). The V and J ends lost 3 bases and 3 bases respectively, with 3 bases between them.

DNA for the CDR3: TGTGCCAGCAGCGCCGGACAGGGGGCTGGAAACACCATATATTTT. Protein sequence: CASSAGQGAGNTIYF. The rearrangement uses TRBV11-3 and TRBJ1-3, with 10 bases fitting TRBD1. Per germline, CDR1 SGHNT and CDR2 YENEEA. The J segment lost 2 bases and the V segment lost 5 bases, leaving 3 bases of the junction unmatched. This CDR3 is built from 15 residues.

This chain joins TRBV19 and TRBJ2-6; D is unclear. The CDR3 runs to 15 residues. Trimming removed 5 bases at V and 0 bases at J, with 8 bases between. Germline V gives CDR1 LNHDA, CDR2 SQIVND (reference sequence). This CDR3 reads CASSGVLSGANVLTF. As DNA, the CDR3 is TGTGCCAGTAGTGGAGTGCTCTCTGGGGCCAACGTCCTGACTTTC.

The chain combines TRBV18 with TRBJ2-2, with D perhaps TRBD1 or TRBD2 (5 bases each). The germline V gene has CDR1 KGHSH and CDR2 LQKENI. V was clipped by 5 bases and J by 0 bases, with 10 bases between them. CDR3 size: 15 residues. In DNA form, the CDR3 reads TGTGCCAGCTCAGAGGGACGGACGAACACCGGGGAGCTGTTTTTT. Its translation is CASSEGRTNTGELFF.

The chain combines TRBV6-1 with TRBJ2-7; D is unclear. Trimming removed 1 base at V and 6 bases at J, with 10 bases between. Germline V gives CDR1 MNHNS, CDR2 SASEGT. The CDR3 totals 13 residues. CDR3 bases: TGTGCCAGCAGTGAAGGAATAGGTTCCGAGCAGTACTTC. Encoded protein: CASSEGIGSEQYF.

The rearrangement uses TRBV5-8 and TRBJ2-7, with 7 bases aligning to TRBD2. This CDR3 is built from 14 residues. The V segment lost 3 bases and the J segment 3 bases; nucleotides outside the gene matches: 6. Germline V lookup: CDR1 SGHTS, CDR2 YDEGEE. The CDR3 DNA is TGTGCCAGCAGCTACAGGTGGGGGGGCTACGAGCAGTACTTC. Protein sequence: CASSYRWGGYEQYF. The full variable domain, rest sourced from reference TRBV5-8 and TRBJ2-7, is EAGVTQSPTHLIKTRGQQATLRCSPISGHTSVYWYQQALGLGLQFLLWYDEGEERNRGNFPPRFSGRQFPNYSSELNVNALELEDSALYLCASSYRWGGYEQYFGPGTRLTVT.

This clone has only a few counts. The J gene is TRBJ1-2, the V gene TRBV2; D unresolved. Trimming took 2 bases from V and 4 from J, leaving 11 bases between them. Germline-derived CDR1 and CDR2 are SNHLY and FYNNEI. The CDR3 is 14 amino acids. The CDR3 protein is CASSESGDTYGYTF. The DNA for the CDR3 is TGTGCCAGCAGTGAATCCGGGGATACCTATGGCTACACCTTC. Drawing the rest from reference TRBV2 and TRBJ1-2, the complete variable domain is EPEVTQTPSHQVTQMGQEVILRCVPISNHLYFYWYRQILGQKVEFLVSFYNNEISEKSEIFDDQFSVERPDGSNFTLKIRSTKLEDSAMYFCASSESGDTYGYTFGSGTRLTVV.